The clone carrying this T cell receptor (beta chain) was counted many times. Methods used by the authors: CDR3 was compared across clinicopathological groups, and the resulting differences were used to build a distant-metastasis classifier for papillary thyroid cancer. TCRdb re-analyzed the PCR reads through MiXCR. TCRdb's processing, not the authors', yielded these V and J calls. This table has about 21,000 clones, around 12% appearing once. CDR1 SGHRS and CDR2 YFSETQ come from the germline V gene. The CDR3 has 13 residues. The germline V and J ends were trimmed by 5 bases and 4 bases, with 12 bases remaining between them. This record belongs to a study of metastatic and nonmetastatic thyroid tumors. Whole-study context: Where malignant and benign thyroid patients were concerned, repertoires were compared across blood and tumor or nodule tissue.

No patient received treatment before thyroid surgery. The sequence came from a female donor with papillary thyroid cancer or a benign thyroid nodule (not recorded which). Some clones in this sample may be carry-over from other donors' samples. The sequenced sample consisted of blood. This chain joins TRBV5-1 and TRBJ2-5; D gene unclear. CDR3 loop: CASSREVGETQYF. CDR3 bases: TGCGCCAGCAGTCGTGAGGTAGGAGAGACCCAGTACTTC.